The sequence of this TCR beta chain was determined in a study of monozygotic twins with inflammatory bowel disease. Study-level results: The co-twins with IBD showed lower TCRbeta diversity (inverse Simpson) than their healthy siblings.

Details on this clonotype: Antigen: not known.

The CDR3 is made up of 12 amino acids. The germline V gene encodes CDR1 DFQATT and CDR2 SNEGSKA (reference sequence). TCRdb reprocessed the 5' RACE reads and reports one entry per CDR3 protein, with no DNA. The table lists roughly 300,000 distinct CDR3 sequences. This receptor was obtained from a human donor with ulcerative colitis or Crohn's disease, or a healthy co-twin of an affected twin (not recorded which). The rearrangement links TRBV20-1 to TRBJ2-4; as DNA is missing, the TRBD1 call by TCRdb cannot be tested. Sequencing input: blood. CDR3 region: CSATPTANIQYF.